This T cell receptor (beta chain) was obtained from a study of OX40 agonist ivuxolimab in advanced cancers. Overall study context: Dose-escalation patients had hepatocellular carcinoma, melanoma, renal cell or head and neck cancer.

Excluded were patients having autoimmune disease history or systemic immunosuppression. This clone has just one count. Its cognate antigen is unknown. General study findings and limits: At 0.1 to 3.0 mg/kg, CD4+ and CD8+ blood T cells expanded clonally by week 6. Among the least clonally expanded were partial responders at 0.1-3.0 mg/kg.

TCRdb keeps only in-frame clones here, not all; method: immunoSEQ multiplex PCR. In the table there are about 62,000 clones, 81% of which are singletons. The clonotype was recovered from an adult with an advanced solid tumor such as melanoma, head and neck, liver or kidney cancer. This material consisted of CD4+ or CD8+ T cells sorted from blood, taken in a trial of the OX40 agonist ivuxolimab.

The CDR3 DNA is TGTGCCAGCAGACTACAGCTGCAAGAGACCCAGTACTTC. Residues: CASRLQLQETQYF. The chain uses TRBV6-1 and TRBJ2-5; no firm D call. Germline CDR1 reads MNHNS; CDR2 reads SASEGT. Trimming cost V 6 bases and J 2 bases, with 10 bases left between them. The CDR3 loop spans 13 amino acids.